The clone carrying this T cell receptor (beta chain) was observed a single time. The record originates from a study of T cell responses to AZD1222 COVID-19 vaccine. Clones were sequenced by immunoSEQ multiplex PCR, and TCRdb holds only the in-frame ones, with some missing. Of some 150,000 clones in the sample, around nine tenths were seen once. The CDR3 contains 15 residues. V lost 4 bases to trimming and J lost 3 bases; unmatched junction nucleotides: 8. The germline V gene has CDR1 MNHEY and CDR2 SMNVEV (reference sequence). The chain is built from TRBV27 and TRBJ1-2; TRBD1 matches 7 bases. This TCR was recovered from an adult who received the AZD1222 COVID-19 vaccine. The sequencing used peripheral blood, collected 28 days after the second AZD1222 dose. CDR3 region: CASSSSRQGYYGYTF. CDR3 nucleotide sequence: TGTGCCAGCAGTTCCTCACGACAGGGTTACTATGGCTACACCTTC.